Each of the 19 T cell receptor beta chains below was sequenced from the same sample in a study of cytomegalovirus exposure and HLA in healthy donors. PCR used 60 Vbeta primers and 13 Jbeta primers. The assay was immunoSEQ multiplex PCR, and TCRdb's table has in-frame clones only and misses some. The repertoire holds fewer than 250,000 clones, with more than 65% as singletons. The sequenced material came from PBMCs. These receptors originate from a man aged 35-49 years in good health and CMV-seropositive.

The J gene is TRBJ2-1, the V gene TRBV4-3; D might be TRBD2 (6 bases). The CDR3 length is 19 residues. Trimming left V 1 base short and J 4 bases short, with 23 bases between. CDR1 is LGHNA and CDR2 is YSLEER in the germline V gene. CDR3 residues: CASSQVWSDPPREYNEQFF. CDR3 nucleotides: TGCGCCAGCAGCCAAGTGTGGTCCGACCCCCCTCGGGAGTACAATGAGCAGTTCTTC.

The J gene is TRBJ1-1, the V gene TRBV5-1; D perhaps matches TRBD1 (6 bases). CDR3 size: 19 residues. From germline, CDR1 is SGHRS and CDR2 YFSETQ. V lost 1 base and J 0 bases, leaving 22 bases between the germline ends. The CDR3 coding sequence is TGCGCCAGCAGCTTGTTGTCTTTACAGGGACCCCTTATGAACACTGAAGCTTTCTTT. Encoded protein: CASSLLSLQGPLMNTEAFF.

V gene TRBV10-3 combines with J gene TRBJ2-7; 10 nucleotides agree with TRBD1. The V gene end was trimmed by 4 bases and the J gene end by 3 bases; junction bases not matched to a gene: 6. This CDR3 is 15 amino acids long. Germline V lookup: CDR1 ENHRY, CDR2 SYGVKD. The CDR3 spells CAISGGTGDYYEQYF. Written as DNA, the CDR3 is TGTGCCATCAGTGGTGGGACAGGGGATTACTACGAGCAGTACTTC.

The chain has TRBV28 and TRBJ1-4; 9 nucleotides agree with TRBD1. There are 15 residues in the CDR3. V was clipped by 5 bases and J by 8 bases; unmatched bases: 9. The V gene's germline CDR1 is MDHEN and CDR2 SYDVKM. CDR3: CASSLQGAGWEKLFF. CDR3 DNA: TGTGCCAGCAGTCTACAGGGGGCGGGTTGGGAAAAACTGTTTTTT.

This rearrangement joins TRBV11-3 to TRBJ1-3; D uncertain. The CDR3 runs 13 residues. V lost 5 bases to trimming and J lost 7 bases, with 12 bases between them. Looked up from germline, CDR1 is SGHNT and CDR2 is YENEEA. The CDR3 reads CASSDSDGNTIYF. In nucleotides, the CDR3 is TGTGCCAGCAGCGATAGCGACGGGAACACCATATATTTT. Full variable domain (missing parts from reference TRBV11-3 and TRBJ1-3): EAGVVQSPRYKIIEKKQPVAFWCNPISGHNTLYWYLQNLGQGPELLIRYENEEAVDDSQLPKDRFSAERLKGVDSTLKIQPAELGDSAVYLCASSDSDGNTIYFGEGSWLTVV.

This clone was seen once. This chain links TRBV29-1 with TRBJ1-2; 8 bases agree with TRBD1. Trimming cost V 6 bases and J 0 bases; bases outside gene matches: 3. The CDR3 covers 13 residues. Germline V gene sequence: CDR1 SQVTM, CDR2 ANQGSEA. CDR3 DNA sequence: TGCAGCGTGAGGACAGGGCCTAACTATGGCTACACCTTC. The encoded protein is CSVRTGPNYGYTF.

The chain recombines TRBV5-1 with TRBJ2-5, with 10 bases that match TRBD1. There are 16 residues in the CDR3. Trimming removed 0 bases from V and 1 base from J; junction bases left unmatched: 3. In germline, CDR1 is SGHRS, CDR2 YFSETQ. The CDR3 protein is CASSLGGTGVQETQYF. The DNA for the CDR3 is TGCGCCAGCAGCTTGGGAGGGACAGGGGTCCAAGAGACCCAGTACTTC.

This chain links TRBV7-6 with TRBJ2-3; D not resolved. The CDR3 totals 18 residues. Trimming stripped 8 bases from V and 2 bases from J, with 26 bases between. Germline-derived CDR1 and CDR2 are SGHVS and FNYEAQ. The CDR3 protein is CASPPGCFPPPNTDTQYF. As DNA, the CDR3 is TGTGCCAGCCCCCCCGGTTGCTTTCCCCCCCCTAACACAGATACGCAGTATTTT. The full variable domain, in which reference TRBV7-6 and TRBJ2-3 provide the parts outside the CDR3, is GAGVSQSPRYKVTKRGQDVALRCDPISGHVSLYWYRQALGQGPEFLTYFNYEAQQDKSGLPNDRFSAERPEGSISTLTIQRTEQRDSAMYRCASPPGCFPPPNTDTQYFGPGTRLTVL.

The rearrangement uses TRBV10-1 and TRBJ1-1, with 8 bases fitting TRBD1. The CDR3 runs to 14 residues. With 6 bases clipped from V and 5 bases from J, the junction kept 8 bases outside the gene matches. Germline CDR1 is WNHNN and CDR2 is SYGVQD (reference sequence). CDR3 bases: TGCGCCAGCAGCCCAGGACAGGGAGAGACTGAAGCTTTCTTT. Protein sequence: CASSPGQGETEAFF.

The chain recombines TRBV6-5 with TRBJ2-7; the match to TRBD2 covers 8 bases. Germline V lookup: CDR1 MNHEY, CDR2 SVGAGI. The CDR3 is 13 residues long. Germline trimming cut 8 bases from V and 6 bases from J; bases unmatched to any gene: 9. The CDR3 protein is CASQTSGVGEQYF. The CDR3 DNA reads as TGTGCCAGCCAAACTAGCGGAGTGGGCGAGCAGTACTTC.

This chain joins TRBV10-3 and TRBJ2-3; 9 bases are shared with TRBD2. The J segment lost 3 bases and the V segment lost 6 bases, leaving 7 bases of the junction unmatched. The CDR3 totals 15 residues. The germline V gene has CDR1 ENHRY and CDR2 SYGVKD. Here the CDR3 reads CAISLLAGWTDTQYF. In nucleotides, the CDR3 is TGTGCCATCAGCCTGCTAGCGGGGTGGACAGATACGCAGTATTTT.

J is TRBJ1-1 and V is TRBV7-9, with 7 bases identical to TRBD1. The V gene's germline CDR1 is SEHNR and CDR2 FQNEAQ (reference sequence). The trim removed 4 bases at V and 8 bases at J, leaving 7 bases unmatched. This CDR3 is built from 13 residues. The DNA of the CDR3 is TGTGCCAGCAGCTCCAGGACAGGCCCCGAAGCTTTCTTT. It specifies CASSSRTGPEAFF.

The DNA of the CDR3 is TGTGCCAGCAGTTACTCGAATGCGAACACCATATATTTT. Protein product: CASSYSNANTIYF. J is TRBJ1-3 and V is TRBV6-5; unclear D gene. Trimming stripped 0 bases from V and 7 bases from J, with 7 bases between. Looked up from germline, CDR1 is MNHEY and CDR2 is SVGAGI. The CDR3 spans 13 residues.

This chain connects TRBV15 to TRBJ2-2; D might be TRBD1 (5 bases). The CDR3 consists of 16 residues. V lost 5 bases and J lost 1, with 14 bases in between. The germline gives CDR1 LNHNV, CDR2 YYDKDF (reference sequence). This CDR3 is CATSPDGHLNTGELFF. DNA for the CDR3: TGTGCCACCAGCCCAGATGGACACCTGAACACCGGGGAGCTGTTTTTT.

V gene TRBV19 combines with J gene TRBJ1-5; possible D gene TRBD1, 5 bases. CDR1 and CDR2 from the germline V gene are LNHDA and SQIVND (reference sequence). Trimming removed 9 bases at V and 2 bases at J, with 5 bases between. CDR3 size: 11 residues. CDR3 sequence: CARQGNQPQHF. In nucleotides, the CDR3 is TGTGCCAGACAGGGCAATCAGCCCCAGCATTTT.

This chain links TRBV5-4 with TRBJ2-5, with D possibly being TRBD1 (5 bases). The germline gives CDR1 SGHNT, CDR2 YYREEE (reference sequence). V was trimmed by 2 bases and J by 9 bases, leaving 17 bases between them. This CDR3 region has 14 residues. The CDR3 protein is CASSLPRDSASQYF. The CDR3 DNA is TGTGCCAGCAGCTTACCTCGCGACAGCGCGTCCCAGTACTTC.

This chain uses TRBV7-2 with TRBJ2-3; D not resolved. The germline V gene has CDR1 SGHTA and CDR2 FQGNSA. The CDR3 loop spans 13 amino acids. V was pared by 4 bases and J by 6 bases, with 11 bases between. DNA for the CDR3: TGTGCCAGCAGCTACCGGCACGGGGATACGCAGTATTTT. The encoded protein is CASSYRHGDTQYF.

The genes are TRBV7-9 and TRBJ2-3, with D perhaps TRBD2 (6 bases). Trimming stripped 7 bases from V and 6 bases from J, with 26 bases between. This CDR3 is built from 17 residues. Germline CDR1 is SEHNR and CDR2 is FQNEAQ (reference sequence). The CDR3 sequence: CASNANSGGGPRDTQYF. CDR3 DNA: TGTGCCAGCAACGCCAATAGCGGAGGTGGTCCACGTGATACGCAGTATTTT.

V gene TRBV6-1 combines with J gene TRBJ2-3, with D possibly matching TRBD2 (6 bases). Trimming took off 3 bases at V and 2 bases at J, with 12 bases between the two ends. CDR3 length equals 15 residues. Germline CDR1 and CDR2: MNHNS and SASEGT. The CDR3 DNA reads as TGTGCCAGCAGTGAGCGGGACTTTTACACAGATACGCAGTATTTT. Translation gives CASSERDFYTDTQYF.